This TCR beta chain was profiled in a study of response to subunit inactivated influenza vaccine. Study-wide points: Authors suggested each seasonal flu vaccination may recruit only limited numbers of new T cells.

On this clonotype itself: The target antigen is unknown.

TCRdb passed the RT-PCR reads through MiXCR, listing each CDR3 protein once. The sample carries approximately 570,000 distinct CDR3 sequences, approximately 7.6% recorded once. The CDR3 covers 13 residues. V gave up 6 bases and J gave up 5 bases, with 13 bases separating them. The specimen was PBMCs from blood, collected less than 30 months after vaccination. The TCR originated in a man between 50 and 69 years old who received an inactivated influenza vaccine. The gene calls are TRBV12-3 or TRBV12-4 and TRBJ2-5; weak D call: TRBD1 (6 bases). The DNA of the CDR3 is TGTGCCAGCAGGTCAACAGGGAGCGAGACCCAGTACTTC. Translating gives CASRSTGSETQYF.